A single sample is the source of the 14 T cell receptor beta chains below, sequenced in a study of T cells after posttransplantation cyclophosphamide. Profiling relied on immunoSEQ multiplex PCR, and the TCRdb table lists in-frame clones only, not all of them. Of about 16,000 clones in the sample, 94% were seen once. Cells defined as naive were viable CD3+CD4+ or CD3+CD8+ and CCR7+CD45RA+CD45RO-CD95-CD27+CD28+. The specimen was naive CD4+ T cells sorted from blood. These receptors were taken from a woman aged 45 to 65 in good health and a related stem cell transplant donor.

The chain employs TRBV25-1 and TRBJ2-1, with D possibly TRBD2 on 5 matching bases. Trimming left V 4 bases short and J 1 base short, with 8 bases between. The germline CDR1 and CDR2 sequences are MGHDK and SYGVNS. This CDR3 is 14 amino acids long. Here the CDR3 DNA reads TGTGCCAGCAGTGCACTAGGGTCCTACAATGAGCAGTTCTTC. It yields the protein CASSALGSYNEQFF.

The chain is built from TRBV5-1 and TRBJ1-2; TRBD1 aligns across 8 bases. J lost 2 bases, V lost 7 bases, and 10 bases had no gene match. Germline-derived CDR1 and CDR2 are SGHRS and YFSETQ. The CDR3 is 15 residues long. DNA of the CDR3: TGCGCCAGCGGAGAACCGGACAGGGCCAACTATGGCTACACCTTC. Residues: CASGEPDRANYGYTF.

V is TRBV27 and J is TRBJ2-7; D not resolved. V was pared by 8 bases and J by 3 bases, with 8 bases between. Germline lookup yields CDR1 MNHEY and CDR2 SMNVEV (reference sequence). The CDR3 runs 11 residues. The CDR3 DNA reads TGTGCCAGCTACAGCAACTACGAGCAGTACTTC. It yields the protein CASYSNYEQYF.

This chain links TRBV5-1 with TRBJ1-4, with a possible D match to TRBD1 (5 bases). Per germline, CDR1 SGHRS and CDR2 YFSETQ. The CDR3 spans 14 residues. Trimming took 0 bases from V and 2 from J, leaving 5 bases between them. CDR3 sequence: CASSLGQTNEKLFF. CDR3 DNA: TGCGCCAGCAGCTTGGGACAGACTAATGAAAAACTGTTTTTT.

The rearrangement links TRBV2 to TRBJ1-4, with a possible D match to TRBD1 (6 bases). The CDR3 is 15 amino acids. V lost 7 bases, J lost 5 bases, and 17 bases lay in between. CDR1 and CDR2 from the germline V gene are SNHLY and FYNNEI. CDR3: CASITLGAVNEKLFF. The CDR3 DNA reads as TGTGCCAGCATTACCTTGGGGGCCGTAAATGAAAAACTGTTTTTT.

The chain is built from TRBV5-4 and TRBJ1-1, with D hard to call. V gave up 1 base and J gave up 1 base, with 11 bases separating them. Per the germline V gene, CDR1 is SGHNT and CDR2 is YYREEE (reference sequence). This CDR3 has 15 amino acids. The CDR3 here is CASSLLQAGNTEAFF. CDR3 in DNA: TGTGCCAGCAGCTTGCTCCAGGCCGGGAACACTGAAGCTTTCTTT. Using reference TRBV5-4 and TRBJ1-1 for the parts outside the CDR3, the full variable domain is ETGVTQSPTHLIKTRGQQVTLRCSSQSGHNTVSWYQQALGQGPQFIFQYYREEENGRGNFPPRFSGLQFPNYSSELNVNALELDDSALYLCASSLLQAGNTEAFFGQGTRLTVV.

The chain joins TRBV5-6 to TRBJ1-2; D might be TRBD1 (6 bases). The CDR3 runs 16 residues. Deletions cut 2 bases from V and 3 bases from J, with 17 bases between. Germline CDR1 is SGHDT and CDR2 is YYEEEE. CDR3 nucleotide sequence: TGTGCCAGCAGCTTTGAGGCGTACAGGGCGGACTATGGCTACACCTTC. This codes for CASSFEAYRADYGYTF.

The J gene is TRBJ1-3, the V gene TRBV6-5; no definite D call. Trimming removed 0 bases from V and 7 bases from J, with 10 bases in between. CDR3 size: 14 residues. The germline gives CDR1 MNHEY, CDR2 SVGAGI. The CDR3 loop is CASSYSGPSNTIYF. The CDR3 coding sequence is TGTGCCAGCAGTTACTCGGGCCCCAGTAACACCATATATTTT.

The V call is TRBV5-4, the J call TRBJ2-5, with 9 bases aligning to TRBD2. The CDR3 length is 16 residues. Germline V gene data show CDR1 as SGHNT and CDR2 as YYREEE (reference sequence). Trimming cost V 3 bases and J 3 bases; bases outside gene matches: 9. The chain's CDR3 is CASSSGGTSYKETQYF. The CDR3 DNA reads TGTGCCAGCAGCTCGGGAGGGACTAGCTATAAAGAGACCCAGTACTTC. The whole variable domain, filled in from reference TRBV5-4 and TRBJ2-5, reads ETGVTQSPTHLIKTRGQQVTLRCSSQSGHNTVSWYQQALGQGPQFIFQYYREEENGRGNFPPRFSGLQFPNYSSELNVNALELDDSALYLCASSSGGTSYKETQYFGPGTRLLVL.

The gene calls are TRBV27 and TRBJ2-7; 11 bases line up with TRBD2. The CDR3 length is 14 residues. The J segment lost 4 bases and the V segment lost 4 bases, leaving 3 bases of the junction unmatched. The V gene's germline CDR1 is MNHEY and CDR2 SMNVEV (reference sequence). Here the CDR3 reads CASSSRTSGYEQYF. CDR3 bases: TGTGCCAGCAGTTCACGGACTAGCGGGTACGAGCAGTACTTC.

V is TRBV10-3 and J is TRBJ1-1, with TRBD1 identical over 11 bases. This CDR3 spans 14 amino acids. The germline gives CDR1 ENHRY, CDR2 SYGVKD. With 5 bases clipped from V and 3 bases from J, the junction kept 2 bases outside the gene matches. The chain's CDR3 is CAISRDRGDTEAFF. The CDR3 DNA is TGTGCCATCAGTCGGGACAGGGGGGACACTGAAGCTTTCTTT.

The chain combines TRBV4-2 with TRBJ2-7; 10 bases align to TRBD1. The CDR3 covers 16 residues. J lost 1 base, V lost 4 bases, and 7 bases had no gene match. Germline V lookup: CDR1 LGHNA, CDR2 YNFKEQ. The CDR3: CASSRDDRGLSYEQYF. The DNA for the CDR3 is TGTGCCAGCAGCCGGGATGACAGGGGGCTATCCTACGAGCAGTACTTC.

The chain couples TRBV27 to TRBJ2-7, with TRBD1 matching over 7 bases. The germline CDR1 and CDR2 sequences are MNHEY and SMNVEV (reference sequence). The CDR3 consists of 17 residues. Trimming at V came to 4 bases and at J to 3 bases, leaving 15 bases not matched to a gene. The CDR3 region is CASSSTLRGLRVYEQYF. The CDR3 DNA follows: TGTGCCAGCAGTTCAACCCTAAGGGGGCTGAGGGTCTACGAGCAGTACTTC.

V usage is TRBV7-3 and J usage is TRBJ1-5, with D uncertain. The germline gives CDR1 SGHTA, CDR2 FQGTGA. This CDR3 comprises 13 residues. V lost 1 base to trimming and J lost 2 bases, with 3 bases between them. CDR3: CASSLSGNQPQHF. The CDR3 DNA reads TGTGCCAGCAGCTTAAGCGGCAATCAGCCCCAGCATTTT.